The 3 T cell receptor beta chains below all came from one sample that was sequenced in a study of early T cells in non-severe SARS-CoV-2 infection. TCRdb independently ran MiXCR on the 5' RACE reads; one entry per CDR3 protein. Of tens of thousands of distinct CDR3 sequences listed, roughly a tenth were seen once; the top ten hold 4% to 5.5%. The sample here was whole blood, taken at baseline. Receptors were obtained from an adult who was a healthcare worker with PCR-confirmed SARS-CoV-2 infection or an uninfected control (not recorded which).

This clonotype was counted only a few times. This sequence joins TRBV11-2 and TRBJ2-7; D might be TRBD2 (5 bases). This CDR3 spans 13 amino acids. Deletions cut 5 bases from V and 4 bases from J, with 12 bases between. Germline V CDR1 and CDR2: SGHAT, FQNNGV. CDR3 residues: CASSHGLAYEQYF. CDR3 nucleotides: TGTGCCAGCAGCCACGGACTGGCGTACGAGCAGTACTTC.

This clonotype was detected only a few times. The chain employs TRBV5-1 and TRBJ2-2; no firm D call. With 0 bases removed from V and 2 bases from J, the gap between germline ends came to 5 bases. Germline loops: CDR1 SGHRS, CDR2 YFSETQ. The CDR3 contains 14 residues. As DNA, the CDR3 is TGCGCCAGCAGCTTGGAGGATAACACCGGGGAGCTGTTTTTT. This codes for CASSLEDNTGELFF.

This clonotype was counted between two and nine times. The V and J genes are TRBV10-1 and TRBJ2-1, with unresolved D. CDR1 and CDR2 (germline): WNHNN, SYGVQD (reference sequence). The CDR3 consists of 14 residues. V lost 6 bases to trimming and J lost 2 bases, with 11 bases between them. This CDR3 reads CASRADGAYNEQFF. CDR3 nucleotides: TGCGCCAGCAGGGCGGACGGAGCCTACAATGAGCAGTTCTTC.